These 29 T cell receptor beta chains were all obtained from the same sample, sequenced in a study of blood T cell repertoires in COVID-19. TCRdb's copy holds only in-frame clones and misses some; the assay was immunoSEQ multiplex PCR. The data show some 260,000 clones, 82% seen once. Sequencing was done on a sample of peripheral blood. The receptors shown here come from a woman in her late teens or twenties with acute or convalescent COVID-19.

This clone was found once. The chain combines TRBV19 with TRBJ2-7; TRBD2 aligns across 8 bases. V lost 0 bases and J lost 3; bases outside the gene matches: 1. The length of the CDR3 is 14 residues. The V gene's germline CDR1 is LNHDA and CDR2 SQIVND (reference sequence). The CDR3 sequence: CASSIEAGVYEQYF. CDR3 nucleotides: TGTGCCAGTAGTATAGAAGCGGGAGTCTACGAGCAGTACTTC.

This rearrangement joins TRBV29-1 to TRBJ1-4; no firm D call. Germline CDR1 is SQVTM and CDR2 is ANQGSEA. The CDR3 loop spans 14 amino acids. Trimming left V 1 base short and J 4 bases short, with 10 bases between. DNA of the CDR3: TGCAGCGTTGAAGGGTCAGAAAGTAATGAAAAACTGTTTTTT. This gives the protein CSVEGSESNEKLFF. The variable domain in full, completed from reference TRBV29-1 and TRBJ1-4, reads SAVISQKPSRDICQRGTSLTIQCQVDSQVTMMFWYRQQPGQSLTLIATANQGSEATYESGFVIDKFPISRPNLTFSTLTVSNMSPEDSSIYLCSVEGSESNEKLFFGSGTQLSVL.

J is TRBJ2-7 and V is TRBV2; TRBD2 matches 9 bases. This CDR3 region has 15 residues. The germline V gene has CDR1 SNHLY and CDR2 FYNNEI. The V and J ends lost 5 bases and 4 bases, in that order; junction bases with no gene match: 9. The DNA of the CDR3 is TGTGCCAGCAGTAACCCGGGACTAGCAGATTACGAGCAGTACTTC. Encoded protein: CASSNPGLADYEQYF. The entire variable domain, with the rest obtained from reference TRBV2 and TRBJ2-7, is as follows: EPEVTQTPSHQVTQMGQEVILRCVPISNHLYFYWYRQILGQKVEFLVSFYNNEISEKSEIFDDQFSVERPDGSNFTLKIRSTKLEDSAMYFCASSNPGLADYEQYFGPGTRLTVT.

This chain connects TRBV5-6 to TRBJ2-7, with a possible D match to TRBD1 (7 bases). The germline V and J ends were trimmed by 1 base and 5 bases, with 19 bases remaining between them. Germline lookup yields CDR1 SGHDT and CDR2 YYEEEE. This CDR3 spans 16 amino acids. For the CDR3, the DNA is TGTGCCAGCAGCTTGAGGCCGGAGGGGGCTAGCGACGAGCAGTACTTC. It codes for CASSLRPEGASDEQYF.

CDR3 protein: CACRTGGGLNEKLFF. CDR3 bases: TGTGCCTGTAGGACAGGGGGCGGACTTAATGAAAAACTGTTTTTT. This sequence joins TRBV30 and TRBJ1-4; 11 nucleotides agree with TRBD1. The V and J ends lost 6 bases and 4 bases, in that order; junction bases with no gene match: 7. There are 15 residues in the CDR3. Looked up from germline, CDR1 is GTSNPN and CDR2 is SVGIG (reference sequence).

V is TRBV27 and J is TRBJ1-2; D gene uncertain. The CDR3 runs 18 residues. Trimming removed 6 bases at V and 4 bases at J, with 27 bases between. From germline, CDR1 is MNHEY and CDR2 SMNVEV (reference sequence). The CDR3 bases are TGTGCCAGCAGCCTCGACTCCCGACCAAAAGTTTCCGGCTATGGCTACACCTTC. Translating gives CASSLDSRPKVSGYGYTF.

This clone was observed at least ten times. The DNA for the CDR3 is TGTGCCAGCAGTTTATCCGGGACAGCCTACGAGCAGTACTTC. As protein: CASSLSGTAYEQYF. This chain uses TRBV27 with TRBJ2-7, with TRBD1 matching 7 bases. This CDR3 is 14 amino acids long. The junction had 1 base not matched to a gene; V was cut back by 0 bases and J by 2 bases. From germline, CDR1 is MNHEY and CDR2 SMNVEV (reference sequence).

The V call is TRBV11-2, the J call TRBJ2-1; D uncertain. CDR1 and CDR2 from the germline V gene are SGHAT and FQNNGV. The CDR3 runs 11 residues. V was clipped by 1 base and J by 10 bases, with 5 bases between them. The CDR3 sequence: CASSLAPEQFF. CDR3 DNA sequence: TGTGCCAGCAGCTTAGCTCCCGAGCAGTTCTTC. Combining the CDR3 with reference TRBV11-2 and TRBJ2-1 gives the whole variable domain EAGVAQSPRYKIIEKRQSVAFWCNPISGHATLYWYQQILGQGPKLLIQFQNNGVVDDSQLPKDRFSAERLKGVDSTLKIQPAKLEDSAVYLCASSLAPEQFFGPGTRLTVL.

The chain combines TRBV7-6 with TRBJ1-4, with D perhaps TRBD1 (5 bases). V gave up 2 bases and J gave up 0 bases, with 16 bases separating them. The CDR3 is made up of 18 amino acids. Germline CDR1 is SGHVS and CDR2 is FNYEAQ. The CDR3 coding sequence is TGTGCCAGCAGCTTACTCCCCCTAGGACAAGCAACTAATGAAAAACTGTTTTTT. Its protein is CASSLLPLGQATNEKLFF.

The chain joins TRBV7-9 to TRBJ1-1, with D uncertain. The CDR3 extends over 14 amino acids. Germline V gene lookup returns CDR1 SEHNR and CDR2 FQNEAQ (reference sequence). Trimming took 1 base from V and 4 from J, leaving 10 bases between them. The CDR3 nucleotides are TGTGCCAGCAGCTTAGACGGGATTGGCACTGAAGCTTTCTTT. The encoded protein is CASSLDGIGTEAFF.

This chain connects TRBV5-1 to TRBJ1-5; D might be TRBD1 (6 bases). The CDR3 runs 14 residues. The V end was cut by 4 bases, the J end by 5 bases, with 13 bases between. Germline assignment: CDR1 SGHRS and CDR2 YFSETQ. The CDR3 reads CASSLQGGDQPQHF. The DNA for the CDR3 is TGCGCCAGCAGCCTACAGGGTGGGGATCAGCCCCAGCATTTT. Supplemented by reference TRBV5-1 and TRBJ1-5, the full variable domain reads KAGVTQTPRYLIKTRGQQVTLSCSPISGHRSVSWYQQTPGQGLQFLFEYFSETQRNKGNFPGRFSGRQFSNSRSEMNVSTLELGDSALYLCASSLQGGDQPQHFGDGTRLSIL.

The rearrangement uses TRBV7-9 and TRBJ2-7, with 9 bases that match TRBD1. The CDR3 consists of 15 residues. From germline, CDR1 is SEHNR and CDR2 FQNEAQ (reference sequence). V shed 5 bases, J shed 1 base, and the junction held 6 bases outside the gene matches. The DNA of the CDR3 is TGTGCCAGCAGCGAGTGGGACAGGGCATCCTACGAGCAGTACTTC. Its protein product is CASSEWDRASYEQYF.

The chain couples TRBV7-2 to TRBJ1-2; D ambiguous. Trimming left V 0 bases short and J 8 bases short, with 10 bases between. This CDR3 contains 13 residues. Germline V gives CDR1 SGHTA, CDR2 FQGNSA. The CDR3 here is CASSLAWAGGYTF. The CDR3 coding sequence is TGTGCCAGCAGCTTAGCGTGGGCGGGGGGCTACACCTTC.

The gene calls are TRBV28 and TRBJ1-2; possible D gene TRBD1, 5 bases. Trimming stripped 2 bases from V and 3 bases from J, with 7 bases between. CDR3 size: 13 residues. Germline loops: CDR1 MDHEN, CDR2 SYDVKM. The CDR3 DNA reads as TGTGCCAGCAGTTTAGGGGGGGACTATGGCTACACCTTC. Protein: CASSLGGDYGYTF.

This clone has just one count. CDR3 coding DNA: TGTGCCAGCAGCAAAAACCGGGACAGGGTCTCTGGAAACACCATATATTTT. Translation gives CASSKNRDRVSGNTIYF. This chain connects TRBV7-8 to TRBJ1-3, with 9 bases aligning to TRBD1. Trimming removed 5 bases from V and 0 bases from J; junction bases left unmatched: 8. Germline CDR1 and CDR2: SGHVS and FQNEAQ. CDR3 length equals 17 residues.

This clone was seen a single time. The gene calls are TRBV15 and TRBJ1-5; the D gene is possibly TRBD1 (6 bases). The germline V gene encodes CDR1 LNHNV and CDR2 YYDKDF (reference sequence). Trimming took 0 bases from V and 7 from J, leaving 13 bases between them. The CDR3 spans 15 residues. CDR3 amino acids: CATSRDTGGGQPQHF. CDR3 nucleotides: TGTGCCACCAGCAGAGATACGGGGGGGGGCCAGCCCCAGCATTTT. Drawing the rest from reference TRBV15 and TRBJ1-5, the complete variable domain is DAMVIQNPRYQVTQFGKPVTLSCSQTLNHNVMYWYQQKSSQAPKLLFHYYDKDFNNEADTPDNFQSRRPNTSFCFLDIRSPGLGDTAMYLCATSRDTGGGQPQHFGDGTRLSIL.

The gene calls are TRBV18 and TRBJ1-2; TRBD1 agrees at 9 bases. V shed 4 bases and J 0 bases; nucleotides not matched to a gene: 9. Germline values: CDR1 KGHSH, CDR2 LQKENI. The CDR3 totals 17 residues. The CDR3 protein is CASSQTGGDSSNYGYTF. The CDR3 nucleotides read TGTGCCAGCTCACAAACAGGGGGCGATTCCTCTAACTATGGCTACACCTTC.

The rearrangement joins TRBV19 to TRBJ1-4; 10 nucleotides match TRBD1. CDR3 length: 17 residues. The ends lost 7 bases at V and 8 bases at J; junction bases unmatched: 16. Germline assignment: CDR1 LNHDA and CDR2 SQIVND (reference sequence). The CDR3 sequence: CASKRPSGDRGSEKLFF. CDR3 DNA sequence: TGTGCCAGTAAGAGGCCCTCCGGGGACAGGGGATCCGAAAAACTGTTTTTT.

CDR3 bases: TGTGCCACCAGTGATTTGCAGGGGGTGGAAGCTTTCTTT. It is translated as CATSDLQGVEAFF. The rearrangement links TRBV24-1 to TRBJ1-1; 7 bases agree with TRBD1. V shed 0 bases, J shed 8 bases, and the junction held 2 bases outside the gene matches. Germline CDR1 KGHDR, CDR2 SFDVKD. The CDR3 consists of 13 residues.

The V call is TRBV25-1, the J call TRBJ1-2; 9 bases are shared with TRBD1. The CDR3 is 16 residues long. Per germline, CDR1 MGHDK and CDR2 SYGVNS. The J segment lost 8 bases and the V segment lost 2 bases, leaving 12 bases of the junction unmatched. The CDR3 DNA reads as TGTGCCAGCAGTGAAGAAGGACGGACAGGGGTAAAAGGCTACACCTTC. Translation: CASSEEGRTGVKGYTF.

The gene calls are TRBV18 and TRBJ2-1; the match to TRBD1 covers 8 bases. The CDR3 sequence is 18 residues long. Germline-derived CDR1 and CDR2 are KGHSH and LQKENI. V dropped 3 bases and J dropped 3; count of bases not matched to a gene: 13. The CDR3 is CASSPGFTGQGSYNEQFF. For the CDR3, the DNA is TGTGCCAGCTCACCTGGGTTTACAGGACAGGGAAGCTACAATGAGCAGTTCTTC.

The CDR3 loop reads CASSVIGEGGYTF. The CDR3 coding sequence is TGCGCCAGCAGCGTCATAGGGGAGGGAGGCTACACCTTC. The chain joins TRBV5-1 to TRBJ1-2; possibly TRBD1 for D (5 bases). V was clipped by 4 bases and J by 8 bases, with 15 bases between them. The germline V gene encodes CDR1 SGHRS and CDR2 YFSETQ. The CDR3 is made up of 13 amino acids.

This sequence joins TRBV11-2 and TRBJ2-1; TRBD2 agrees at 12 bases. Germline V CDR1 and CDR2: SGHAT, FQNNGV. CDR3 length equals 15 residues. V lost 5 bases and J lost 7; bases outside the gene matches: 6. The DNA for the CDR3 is TGTGCCAGCAGCGGAGCCGGGACTAGCGGGAATGAGCAGTTCTTC. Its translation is CASSGAGTSGNEQFF.

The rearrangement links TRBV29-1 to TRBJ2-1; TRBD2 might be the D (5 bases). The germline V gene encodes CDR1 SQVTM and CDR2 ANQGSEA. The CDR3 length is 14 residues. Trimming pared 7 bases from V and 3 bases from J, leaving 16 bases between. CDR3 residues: CSAHDRENYNEQFF. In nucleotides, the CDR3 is TGCAGCGCTCACGACCGGGAAAACTACAATGAGCAGTTCTTC.

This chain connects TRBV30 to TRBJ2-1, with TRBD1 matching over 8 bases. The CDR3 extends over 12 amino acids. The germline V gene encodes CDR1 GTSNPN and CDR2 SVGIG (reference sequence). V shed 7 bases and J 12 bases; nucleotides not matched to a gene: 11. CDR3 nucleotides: TGTGCCTCCGGATTTCAGGGGGCGGTGCAGTTCTTC. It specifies CASGFQGAVQFF.

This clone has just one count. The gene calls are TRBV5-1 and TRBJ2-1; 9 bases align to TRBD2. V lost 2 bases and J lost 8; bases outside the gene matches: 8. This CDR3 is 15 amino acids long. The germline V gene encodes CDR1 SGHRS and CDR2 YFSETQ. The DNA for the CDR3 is TGCGCCAGCAGCTTTTCTCGCGGGAGGGCCTATGAGCAGTTCTTC. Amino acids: CASSFSRGRAYEQFF.

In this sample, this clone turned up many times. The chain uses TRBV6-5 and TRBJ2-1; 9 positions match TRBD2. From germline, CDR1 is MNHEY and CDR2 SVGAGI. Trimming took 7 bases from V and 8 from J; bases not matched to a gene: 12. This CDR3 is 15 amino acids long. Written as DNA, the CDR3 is TGTGCCAGCACCTCCGGGGCGGGAGGGTCCTATGAGCAGTTCTTC. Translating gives CASTSGAGGSYEQFF.

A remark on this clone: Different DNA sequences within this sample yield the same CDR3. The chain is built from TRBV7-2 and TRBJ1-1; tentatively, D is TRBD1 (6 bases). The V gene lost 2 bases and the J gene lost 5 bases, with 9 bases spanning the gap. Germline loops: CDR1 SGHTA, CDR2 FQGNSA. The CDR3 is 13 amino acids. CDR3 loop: CASSLLGGTEAFF. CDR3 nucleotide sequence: TGTGCCAGCAGCTTATTAGGGGGTACTGAAGCTTTCTTT.

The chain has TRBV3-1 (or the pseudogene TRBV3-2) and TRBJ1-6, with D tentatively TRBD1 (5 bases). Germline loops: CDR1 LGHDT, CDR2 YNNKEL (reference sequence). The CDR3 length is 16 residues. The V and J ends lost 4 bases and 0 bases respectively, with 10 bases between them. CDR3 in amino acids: CASSPTASSYNSPLHF. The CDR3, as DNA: TGTGCCAGCAGCCCGACAGCTAGCTCCTATAATTCACCCCTCCACTTT.